The sequence of this TCR beta chain was determined in a study of chemoradiotherapy in HPV16-positive cancers. Study details: A couple of HPV16-positive patients' cells yielded candidate HPV-specific clones and common motifs. The study's findings and limits: The functional HPV-specific definition rests on just a couple of HPV16-positive patients. Candidate HPV-specific clones and E7-related TCR motifs grew in tumor during treatment. For HPV16-positive patients, expanding HPV-responsive T cells associated with longer recurrence-free survival.

As regards this clone: As yet, its antigen is unknown.

Method: immunoSEQ multiplex PCR; TCRdb's copy keeps in-frame clones and lacks some. This repertoire shows about 19,000 clones, about 80% found once; its top ten account for about 3.5%. CDR1 and CDR2 from the germline V gene are LNHNV and YYDKDF (reference sequence). V was pared by 0 bases and J by 2 bases, with 7 bases between. There are 14 residues in the CDR3. The input for sequencing was blood, taken from a patient who underwent chemoradiotherapy. The chain carries TRBV15 and TRBJ2-5, with D hard to call. The sequence was obtained from a human donor with HPV-associated anogenital cancer. The CDR3 coding sequence is TGTGCCACCAGCAGAGATCTGACGCAAGAGACCCAGTACTTC. This codes for CATSRDLTQETQYF.